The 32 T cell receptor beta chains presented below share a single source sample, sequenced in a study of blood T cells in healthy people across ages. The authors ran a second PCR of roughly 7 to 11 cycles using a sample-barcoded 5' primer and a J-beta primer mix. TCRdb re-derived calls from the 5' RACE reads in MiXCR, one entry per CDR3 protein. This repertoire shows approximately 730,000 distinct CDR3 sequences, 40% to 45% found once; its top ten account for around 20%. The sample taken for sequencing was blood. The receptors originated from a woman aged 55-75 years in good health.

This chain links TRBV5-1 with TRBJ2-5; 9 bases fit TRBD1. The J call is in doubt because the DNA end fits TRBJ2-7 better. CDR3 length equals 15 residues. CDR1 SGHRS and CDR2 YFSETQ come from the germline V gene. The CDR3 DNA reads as TGCGCCAGCAGCTGTACAGGGGGCGAAGCCTACGAGCAGTACTTC. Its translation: CASSCTGGEAYEQYF.

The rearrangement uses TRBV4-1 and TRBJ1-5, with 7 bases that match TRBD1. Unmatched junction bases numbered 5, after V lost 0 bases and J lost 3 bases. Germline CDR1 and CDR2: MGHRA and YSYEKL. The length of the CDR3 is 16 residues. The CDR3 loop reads CASSQDRDSLNQPQHF. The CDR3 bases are TGCGCCAGCAGCCAAGATCGGGACAGTCTCAATCAGCCCCAGCATTTT.

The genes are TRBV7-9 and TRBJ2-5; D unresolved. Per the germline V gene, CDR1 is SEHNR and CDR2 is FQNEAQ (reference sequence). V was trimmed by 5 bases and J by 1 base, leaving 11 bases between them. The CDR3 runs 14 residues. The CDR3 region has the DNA TGTGCCAGCAGCCCAATGGACGGCCAAGAGACCCAGTACTTC. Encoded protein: CASSPMDGQETQYF. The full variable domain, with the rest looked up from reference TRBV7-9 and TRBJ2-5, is DTGVSQNPRHKITKRGQNVTFRCDPISEHNRLYWYRQTLGQGPEFLTYFQNEAQLEKSRLLSDRFSAERPKGSFSTLEIQRTEQGDSAMYLCASSPMDGQETQYFGPGTRLLVL.

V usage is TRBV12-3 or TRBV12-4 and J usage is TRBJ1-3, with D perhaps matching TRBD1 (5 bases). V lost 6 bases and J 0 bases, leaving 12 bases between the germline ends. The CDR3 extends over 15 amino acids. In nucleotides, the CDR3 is TGTGCCAGCAGGGGACGGACTTTCTCTGGAAACACCATATATTTT. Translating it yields CASRGRTFSGNTIYF.

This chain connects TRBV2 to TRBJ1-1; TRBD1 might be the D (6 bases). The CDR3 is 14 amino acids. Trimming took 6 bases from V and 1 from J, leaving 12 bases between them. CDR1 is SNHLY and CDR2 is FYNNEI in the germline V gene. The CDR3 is CASSPDRRNTEAFF. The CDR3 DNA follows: TGTGCCAGCAGCCCAGACAGGAGGAACACTGAAGCTTTCTTT.

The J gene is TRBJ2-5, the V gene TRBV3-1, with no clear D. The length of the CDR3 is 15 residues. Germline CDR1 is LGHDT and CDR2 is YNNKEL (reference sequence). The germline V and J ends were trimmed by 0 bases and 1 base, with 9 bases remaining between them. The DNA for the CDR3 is TGTGCCAGCAGCCAAGATCGTCTGGGCCAAGAGACCCAGTACTTC. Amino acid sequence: CASSQDRLGQETQYF.

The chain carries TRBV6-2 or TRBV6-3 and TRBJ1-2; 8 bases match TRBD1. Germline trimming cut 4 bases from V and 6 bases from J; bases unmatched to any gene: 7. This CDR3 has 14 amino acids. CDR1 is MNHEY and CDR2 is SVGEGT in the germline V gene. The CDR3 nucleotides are TGTGCCAGCAGTTGGACAGGGCGGCGGAATGGCTACACCTTC. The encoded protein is CASSWTGRRNGYTF.

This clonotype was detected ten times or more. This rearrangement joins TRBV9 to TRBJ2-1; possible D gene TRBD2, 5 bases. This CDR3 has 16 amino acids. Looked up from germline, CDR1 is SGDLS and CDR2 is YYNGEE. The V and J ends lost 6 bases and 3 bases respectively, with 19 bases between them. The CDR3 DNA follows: TGTGCCAGCACCCCGAGGGCAGACGATATCTACAATGAGCAGTTCTTC. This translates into CASTPRADDIYNEQFF.

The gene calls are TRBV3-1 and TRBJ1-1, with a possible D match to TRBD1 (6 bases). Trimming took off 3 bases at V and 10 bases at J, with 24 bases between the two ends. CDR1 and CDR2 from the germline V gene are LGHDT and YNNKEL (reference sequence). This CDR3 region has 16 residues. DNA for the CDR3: TGTGCCAGCAGCCATTCGACGCAGGGGCGCGGGATCGTAGCTTTCTTT. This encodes CASSHSTQGRGIVAFF. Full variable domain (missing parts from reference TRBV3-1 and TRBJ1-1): DTAVSQTPKYLVTQMGNDKSIKCEQNLGHDTMYWYKQDSKKFLKIMFSYNNKELIINETVPNRFSPKSPDKAHLNLHINSLELGDSAVYFCASSHSTQGRGIVAFFGQGTRLTVV.

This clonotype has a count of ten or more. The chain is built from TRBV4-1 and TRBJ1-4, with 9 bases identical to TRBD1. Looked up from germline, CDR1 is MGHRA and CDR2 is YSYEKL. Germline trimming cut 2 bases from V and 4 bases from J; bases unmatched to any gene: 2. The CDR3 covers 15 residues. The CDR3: CASSQKDRGNEKLFF. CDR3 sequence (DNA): TGCGCCAGCAGCCAAAAGGACAGGGGTAATGAAAAACTGTTTTTT.

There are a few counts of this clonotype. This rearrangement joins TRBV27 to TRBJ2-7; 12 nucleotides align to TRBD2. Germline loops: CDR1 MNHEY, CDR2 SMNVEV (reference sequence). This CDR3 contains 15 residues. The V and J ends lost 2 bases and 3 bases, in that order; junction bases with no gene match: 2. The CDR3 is CASSLKGLAGYEQYF. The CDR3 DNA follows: TGTGCCAGCAGTTTAAAGGGACTAGCGGGCTACGAGCAGTACTTC.

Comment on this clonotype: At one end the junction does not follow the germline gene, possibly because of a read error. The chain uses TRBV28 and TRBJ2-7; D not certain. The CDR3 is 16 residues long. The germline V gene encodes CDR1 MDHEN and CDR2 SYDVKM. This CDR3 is CASSFAGQPGPYERYF. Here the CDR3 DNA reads TGTGCCAGCAGTTTCGCCGGGCAGCCCGGCCCCTACGAGCGGTACTTC.

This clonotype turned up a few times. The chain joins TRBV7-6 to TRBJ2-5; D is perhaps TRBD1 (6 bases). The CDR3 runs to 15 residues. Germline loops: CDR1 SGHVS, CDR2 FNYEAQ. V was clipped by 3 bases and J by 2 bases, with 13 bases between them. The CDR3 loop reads CASSLGRGVQETQYF. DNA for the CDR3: TGTGCCAGCAGCTTGGGCAGGGGAGTACAAGAGACCCAGTACTTC.

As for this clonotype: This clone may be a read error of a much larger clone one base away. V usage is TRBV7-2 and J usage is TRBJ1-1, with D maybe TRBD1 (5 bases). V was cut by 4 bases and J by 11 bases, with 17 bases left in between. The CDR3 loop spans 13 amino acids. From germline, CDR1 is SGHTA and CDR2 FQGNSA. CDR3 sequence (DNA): TGTGCCAGCAGCTCTGACAGTCCACGGATCGCTTTCTTT. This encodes CASSSDSPRIAFF. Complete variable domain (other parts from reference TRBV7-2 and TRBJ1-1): GAGVSQSPSNKVTEKGKDVELRCDPISGHTALYWYRQSLGQGLEFLIYFQGNSAPDKSGLPSDRFSAERTGGSVSTLTIQRTQQEDSAVYLCASSSDSPRIAFFGQGTRLTVV.

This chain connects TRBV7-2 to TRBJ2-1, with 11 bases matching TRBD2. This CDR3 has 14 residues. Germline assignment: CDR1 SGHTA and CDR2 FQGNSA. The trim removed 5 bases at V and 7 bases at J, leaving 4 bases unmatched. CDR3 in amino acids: CASSSRLAGNEQFF. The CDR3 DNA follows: TGTGCCAGCAGCAGCCGACTAGCGGGGAATGAGCAGTTCTTC.

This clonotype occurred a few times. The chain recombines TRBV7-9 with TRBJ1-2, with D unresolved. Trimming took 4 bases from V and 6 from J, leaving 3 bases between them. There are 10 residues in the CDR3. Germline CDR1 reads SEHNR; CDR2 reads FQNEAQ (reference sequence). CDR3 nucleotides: TGTGCCAGCAGCTGGGATGGCTACACCTTC. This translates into CASSWDGYTF.

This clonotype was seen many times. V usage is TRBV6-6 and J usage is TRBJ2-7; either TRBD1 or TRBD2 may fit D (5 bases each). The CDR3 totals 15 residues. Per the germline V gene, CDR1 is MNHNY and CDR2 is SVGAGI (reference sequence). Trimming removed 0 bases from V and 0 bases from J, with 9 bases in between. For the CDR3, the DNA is TGTGCCAGCAGTTACTCCGGGACGGACTCCTACGAGCAGTACTTC. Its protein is CASSYSGTDSYEQYF.

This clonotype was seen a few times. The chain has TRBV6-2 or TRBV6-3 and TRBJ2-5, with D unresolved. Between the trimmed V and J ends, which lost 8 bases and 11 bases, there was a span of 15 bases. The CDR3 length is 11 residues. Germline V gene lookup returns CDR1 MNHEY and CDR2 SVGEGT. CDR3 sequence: CASSWYNEQYF. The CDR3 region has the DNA TGTGCCAGCTCGTGGTACAATGAGCAGTACTTC.

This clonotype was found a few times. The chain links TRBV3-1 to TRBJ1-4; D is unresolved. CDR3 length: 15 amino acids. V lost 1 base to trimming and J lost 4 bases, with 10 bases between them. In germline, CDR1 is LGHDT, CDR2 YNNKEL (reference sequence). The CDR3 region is CASSQVAGSNEKLFF. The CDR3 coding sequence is TGTGCCAGCAGCCAAGTGGCGGGGAGTAATGAAAAACTGTTTTTT.

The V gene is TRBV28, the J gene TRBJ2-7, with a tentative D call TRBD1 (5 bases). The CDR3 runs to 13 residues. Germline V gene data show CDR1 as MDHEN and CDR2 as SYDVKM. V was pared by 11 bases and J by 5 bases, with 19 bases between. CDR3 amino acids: CAWGVTDSDEQYF. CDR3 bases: TGTGCCTGGGGCGTGACAGATTCCGACGAGCAGTACTTC.

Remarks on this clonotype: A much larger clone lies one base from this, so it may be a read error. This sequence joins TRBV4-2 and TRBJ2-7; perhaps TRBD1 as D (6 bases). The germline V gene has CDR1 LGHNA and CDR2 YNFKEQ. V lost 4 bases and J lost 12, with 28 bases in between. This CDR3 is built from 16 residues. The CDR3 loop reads CASSRGPGSEYETLYF. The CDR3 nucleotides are TGTGCCAGCAGCCGGGGGCCGGGTAGCGAGTATGAGACCCTGTACTTC.

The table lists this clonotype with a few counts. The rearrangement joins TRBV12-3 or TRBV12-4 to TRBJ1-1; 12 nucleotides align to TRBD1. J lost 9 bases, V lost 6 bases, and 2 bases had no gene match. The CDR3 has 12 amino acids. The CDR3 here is CASSWDRGQAFF. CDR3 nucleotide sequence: TGTGCCAGCAGCTGGGACAGGGGGCAAGCTTTCTTT.

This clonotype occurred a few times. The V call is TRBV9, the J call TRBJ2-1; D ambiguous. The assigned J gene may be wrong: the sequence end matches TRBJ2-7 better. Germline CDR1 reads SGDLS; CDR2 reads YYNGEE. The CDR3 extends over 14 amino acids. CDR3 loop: CASSGRSSYNEQYF. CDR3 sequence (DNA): TGTGCCAGCAGCGGGAGAAGCTCCTACAATGAGCAGTACTTC.

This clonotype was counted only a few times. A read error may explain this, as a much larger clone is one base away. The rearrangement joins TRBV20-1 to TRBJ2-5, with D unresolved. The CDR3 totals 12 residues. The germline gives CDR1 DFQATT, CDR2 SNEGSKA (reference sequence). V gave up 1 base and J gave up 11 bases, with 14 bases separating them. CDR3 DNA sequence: TGCAGTGCTAGAGTACGTGGGAATGAGCAGTACTTC. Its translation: CSARVRGNEQYF.

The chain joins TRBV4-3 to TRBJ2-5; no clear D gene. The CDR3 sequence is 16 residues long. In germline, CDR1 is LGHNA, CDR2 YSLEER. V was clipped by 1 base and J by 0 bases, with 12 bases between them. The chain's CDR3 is CASSQGSAAYQETQYF. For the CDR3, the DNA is TGCGCCAGCAGCCAAGGTTCTGCAGCTTACCAAGAGACCCAGTACTTC.

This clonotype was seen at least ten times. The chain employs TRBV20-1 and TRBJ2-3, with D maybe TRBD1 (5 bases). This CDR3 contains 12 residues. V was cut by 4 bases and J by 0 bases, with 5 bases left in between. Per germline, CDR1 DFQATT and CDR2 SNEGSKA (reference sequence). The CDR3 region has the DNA TGCAGTGCTAAGGGGAGCACAGATACGCAGTATTTT. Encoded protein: CSAKGSTDTQYF.

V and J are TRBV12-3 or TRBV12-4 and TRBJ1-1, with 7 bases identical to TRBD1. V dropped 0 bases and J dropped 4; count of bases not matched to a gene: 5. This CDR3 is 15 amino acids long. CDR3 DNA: TGTGCCAGCAGTTTAGCGCCGAACAGGGGCACTGAAGCTTTCTTT. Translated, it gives CASSLAPNRGTEAFF.

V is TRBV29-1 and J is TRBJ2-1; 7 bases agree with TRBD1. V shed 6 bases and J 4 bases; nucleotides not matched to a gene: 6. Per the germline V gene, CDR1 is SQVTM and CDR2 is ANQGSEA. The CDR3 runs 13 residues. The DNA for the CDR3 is TGCAGCGTAGGGACAGTGCTTTACAATGAGCAGTTCTTC. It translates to CSVGTVLYNEQFF.

The CDR3 nucleotides are TGCGCCAGCAGCTTCTCCGGCAGCACTGAAGCTTTCTTT. Translating gives CASSFSGSTEAFF. J is TRBJ1-1 and V is TRBV5-1; unclear D gene. The CDR3 consists of 13 residues. Germline CDR1 and CDR2: SGHRS and YFSETQ. The ends were cut back, 2 bases at V and 4 bases at J, with 9 bases in the middle.

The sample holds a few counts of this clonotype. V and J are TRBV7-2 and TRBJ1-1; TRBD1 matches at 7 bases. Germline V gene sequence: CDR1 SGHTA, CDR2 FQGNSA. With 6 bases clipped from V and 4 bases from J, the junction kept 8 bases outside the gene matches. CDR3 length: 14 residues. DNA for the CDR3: TGTGCCAGCAGGACAGGGTTTTTAAGCACTGAAGCTTTCTTT. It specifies CASRTGFLSTEAFF.

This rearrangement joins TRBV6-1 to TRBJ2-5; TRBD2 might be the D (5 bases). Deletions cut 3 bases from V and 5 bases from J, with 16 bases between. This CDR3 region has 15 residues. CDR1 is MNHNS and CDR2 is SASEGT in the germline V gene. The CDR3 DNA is TGTGCCAGCAGTGACGGAGAGGGTAGTTGGGAGACCCAGTACTTC. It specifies CASSDGEGSWETQYF.

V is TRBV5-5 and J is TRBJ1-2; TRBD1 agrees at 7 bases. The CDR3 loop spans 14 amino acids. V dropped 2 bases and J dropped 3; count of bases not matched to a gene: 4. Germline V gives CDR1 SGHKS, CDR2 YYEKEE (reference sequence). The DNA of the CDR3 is TGTGCCAGCAGCTTAACAGGGGCAGACTATGGCTACACCTTC. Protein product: CASSLTGADYGYTF.